This T cell receptor beta chain was sequenced during a study of shared clonotypes between healthy human individuals. Findings of the study overall: Shared clonotypes across all four donors exceeded non-shared ones in generation probability. Incompleteness in sorted-subset sequencing, despite large depth, was shown by rarefaction.

Concerning this clone: Its antigen remains unidentified.

Trimming took 4 bases from V and 0 from J; bases not matched to a gene: 2. CDR1 and CDR2 (germline): MNHEY, SVGAGI. The CDR3 spans 14 residues. The data were produced by immunoSEQ multiplex PCR, yet TCRdb's version contains in-frame clones alone and is incomplete. The table has roughly 2,300,000 clones, roughly 92% seen once; the top ten hold 0.37%. This receptor was identified in a man aged 18 to 30 in good health. Some clones in this sample may be carry-over from other donors' samples. The gene calls are TRBV6-5 and TRBJ1-1, with TRBD1 matching over 7 bases. The sample comprised naive CD4+ T cells from PBMCs. Described subset: CD45RA+ positively selected. Here the CDR3 DNA reads TGTGCCAGCAGTTTAGGGGGCGTGAACACTGAAGCTTTCTTT. This codes for CASSLGGVNTEAFF.